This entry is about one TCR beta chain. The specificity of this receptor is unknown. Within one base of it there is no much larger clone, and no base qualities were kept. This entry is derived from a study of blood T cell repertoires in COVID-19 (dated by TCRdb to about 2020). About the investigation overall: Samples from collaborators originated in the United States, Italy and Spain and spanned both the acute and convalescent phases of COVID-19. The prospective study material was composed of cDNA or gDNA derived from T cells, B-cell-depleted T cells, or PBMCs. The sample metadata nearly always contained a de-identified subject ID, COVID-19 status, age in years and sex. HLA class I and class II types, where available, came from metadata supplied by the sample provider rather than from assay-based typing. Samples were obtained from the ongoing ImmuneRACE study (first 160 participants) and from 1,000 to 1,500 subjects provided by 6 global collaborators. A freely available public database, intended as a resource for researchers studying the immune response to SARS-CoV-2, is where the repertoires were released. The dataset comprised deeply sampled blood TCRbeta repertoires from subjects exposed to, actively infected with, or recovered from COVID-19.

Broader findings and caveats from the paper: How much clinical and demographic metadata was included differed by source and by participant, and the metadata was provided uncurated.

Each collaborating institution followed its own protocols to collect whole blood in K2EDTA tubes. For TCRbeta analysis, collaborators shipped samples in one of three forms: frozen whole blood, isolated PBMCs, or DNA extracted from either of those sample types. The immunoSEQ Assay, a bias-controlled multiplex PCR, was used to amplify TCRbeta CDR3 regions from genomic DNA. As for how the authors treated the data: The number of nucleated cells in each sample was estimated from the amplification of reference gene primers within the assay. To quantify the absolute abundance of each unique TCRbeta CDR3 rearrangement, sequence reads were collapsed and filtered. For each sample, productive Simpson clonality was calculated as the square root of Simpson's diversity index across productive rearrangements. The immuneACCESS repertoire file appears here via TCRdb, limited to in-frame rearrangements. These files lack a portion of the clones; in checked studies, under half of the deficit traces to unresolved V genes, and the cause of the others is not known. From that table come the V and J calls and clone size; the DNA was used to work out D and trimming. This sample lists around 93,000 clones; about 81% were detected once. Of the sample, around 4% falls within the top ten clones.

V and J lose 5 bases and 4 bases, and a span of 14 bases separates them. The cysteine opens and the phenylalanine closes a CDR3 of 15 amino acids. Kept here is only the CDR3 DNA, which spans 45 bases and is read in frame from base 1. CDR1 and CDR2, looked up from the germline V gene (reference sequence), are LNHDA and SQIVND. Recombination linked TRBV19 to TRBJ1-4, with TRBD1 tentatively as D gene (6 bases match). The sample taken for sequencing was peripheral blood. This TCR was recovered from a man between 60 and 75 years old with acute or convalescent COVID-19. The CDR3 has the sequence CASSAQTGGNEKLFF. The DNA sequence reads TGTGCCAGTAGTGCCCAGACAGGCGGTAATGAAAAACTGTTTTTT.